The 20 T cell receptor beta chains below were found in one sample sequenced in a study of T cells in Graves' hyperthyroidism and ophthalmopathy. Authors of the study amplified TCR beta CDR3 regions from RNA transcripts. Using the HTBI primer set, a first-round RT-PCR was run on the TCR CDR3. TCRdb redid the calling of the multiplex PCR reads with MiXCR, one entry per CDR3 protein. Of about 640,000 distinct CDR3 sequences detected, less than 25% appear once; the ten largest clones hold roughly 30%. Sequenced material: blood. These receptors all come from a young man with Graves' ophthalmopathy.

This clonotype was observed a handful of times. Here the CDR3 DNA reads TGTGCCAGCAGTCTCCGACCGGGACAGGGAATTCTGGACACTGAAGCTTTCTTT. This gives the protein CASSLRPGQGILDTEAFF. The genes are TRBV27 and TRBJ1-1, with TRBD1 matching over 9 bases. Germline V gene data show CDR1 as MNHEY and CDR2 as SMNVEV (reference sequence). CDR3 length: 18 residues. Losses at the gene ends were 5 bases for V and 3 bases for J; bases not matched to a gene: 16.

The chain links TRBV7-9 to TRBJ1-2; D is unclear. The CDR3 totals 14 residues. Trimming cost V 2 bases and J 6 bases, with 13 bases left between them. Germline values: CDR1 SEHNR, CDR2 FQNEAQ (reference sequence). The CDR3 DNA is TGTGCCAGCAGCTTACGGGCTCCTTTTCATGGCTACACCTTC. Its protein product is CASSLRAPFHGYTF.

This rearrangement joins TRBV5-1 to TRBJ2-7; 7 nucleotides match TRBD1. Germline CDR1 and CDR2: SGHRS and YFSETQ. The J segment lost 6 bases and the V segment lost 4 bases, leaving 10 bases of the junction unmatched. The CDR3 sequence is 14 residues long. For the CDR3, the DNA is TGCGCCAGCAGCCGGGACAGTTCCCTAGGCGAGCAGTACTTC. Translation gives CASSRDSSLGEQYF.

A word on this clonotype: A much larger clone lies a single base off, so this may be a read error. V is TRBV12-3 or TRBV12-4 and J is TRBJ2-2, with 11 bases identical to TRBD2. CDR3 length: 19 residues. CDR3: CASSPTAGLAGVKQGELLF. CDR3 nucleotides: TGTGCCAGCAGTCCCACGGCAGGACTAGCGGGCGTCAAACAAGGGGAGCTGCTTTTT.

The rearrangement joins TRBV15 to TRBJ2-2; TRBD1 is a possible D gene (6 bases). The CDR3 is 14 residues long. Germline V gene lookup returns CDR1 LNHNV and CDR2 YYDKDF (reference sequence). Trimming pared 6 bases from V and 4 bases from J, leaving 12 bases between. The CDR3 region has the DNA TGTGCCACCAGTCAGGGACAACTCACCGGGGAGCTGTTTTTT. It specifies CATSQGQLTGELFF.

This clonotype came up a few times. This chain links TRBV7-2 with TRBJ1-6; D unclear. Trimming removed 2 bases from V and 0 bases from J, with 11 bases in between. The CDR3 spans 17 residues. The V gene's germline CDR1 is SGHTA and CDR2 FQGNSA. CDR3 loop: CASSLSLVSSYNSPLHF. CDR3 coding DNA: TGTGCCAGCAGCTTAAGTCTGGTTAGCTCCTATAATTCACCCCTCCACTTT.

This clonotype has a handful of counts. This rearrangement joins TRBV7-2 to TRBJ2-3; 9 bases align to TRBD2. Losses at the gene ends were 1 base for V and 5 bases for J; bases not matched to a gene: 16. The CDR3 consists of 19 residues. The germline V gene encodes CDR1 SGHTA and CDR2 FQGNSA. The CDR3 DNA reads as TGTGCCAGCAGCTTAGTTAGTGGGGCGGGAGGGCCGAAGGGAGATACGCAGTATTTT. This gives the protein CASSLVSGAGGPKGDTQYF. Complete variable domain (other parts from reference TRBV7-2 and TRBJ2-3): GAGVSQSPSNKVTEKGKDVELRCDPISGHTALYWYRQSLGQGLEFLIYFQGNSAPDKSGLPSDRFSAERTGGSVSTLTIQRTQQEDSAVYLCASSLVSGAGGPKGDTQYFGPGTRLTVL.

This clonotype was seen only a few times. The genes are TRBV28 and TRBJ2-1; D might be TRBD1 (6 bases). The CDR3 is made up of 16 amino acids. Germline CDR1 MDHEN, CDR2 SYDVKM. V was pared by 7 bases and J by 4 bases, with 20 bases between. CDR3 sequence reads: CASIPDFGTLYNEQFF. The CDR3 bases are TGTGCCAGCATACCGGACTTCGGGACACTATACAATGAGCAGTTCTTC.

This clonotype was detected many times. V usage is TRBV20-1 and J usage is TRBJ2-7, with 7 bases identical to TRBD2. CDR1 DFQATT and CDR2 SNEGSKA come from the germline V gene (reference sequence). CDR3 size: 13 residues. V lost 5 bases and J lost 1; bases outside the gene matches: 5. The CDR3 region is CSASAGNSYEQYF. CDR3 coding DNA: TGCAGTGCTTCAGCGGGGAATTCCTACGAGCAGTACTTC.

The genes are TRBV20-1 and TRBJ1-4; 8 bases map to TRBD1. CDR1 and CDR2 from the germline V gene are DFQATT and SNEGSKA (reference sequence). Trimming cost V 8 bases and J 8 bases; bases outside gene matches: 10. CDR3 length: 13 amino acids. CDR3 nucleotides: TGCAGTCTCGCAGGGGGCCCGGGAGAAAAACTGTTTTTT. This gives the protein CSLAGGPGEKLFF.

The rearrangement uses TRBV25-1 and TRBJ1-1, with D possibly being TRBD1 (5 bases). This CDR3 comprises 16 residues. Trimming removed 6 bases from V and 4 bases from J, with 21 bases in between. Germline V gene lookup returns CDR1 MGHDK and CDR2 SYGVNS. The DNA of the CDR3 is TGTGCCAGCAGCTCCTTGGGGGACCTTATGAGCACTGAAGCTTTCTTT. It yields the protein CASSSLGDLMSTEAFF.

Many counts were recorded for this clonotype. The chain couples TRBV7-9 to TRBJ1-5; D not certain. Germline V CDR1 and CDR2: SEHNR, FQNEAQ (reference sequence). V gave up 6 bases and J gave up 1 base, with 10 bases separating them. This CDR3 region has 14 residues. In nucleotides, the CDR3 is TGTGCCAGCAGTTCAAGTAAGAGCAATCAGCCCCAGCATTTT. Translating it yields CASSSSKSNQPQHF.

The V call is TRBV5-4, the J call TRBJ1-2; 10 positions agree with TRBD1. J lost 8 bases, V lost 5 bases, and 6 bases had no gene match. Germline CDR1 is SGHNT and CDR2 is YYREEE (reference sequence). This CDR3 is built from 13 residues. The DNA for the CDR3 is TGTGCCAGCAGGTGGGGACAGGGGAACGGCTACACCTTC. This codes for CASRWGQGNGYTF.

This clonotype has more than one count but fewer than ten. V and J are TRBV10-3 and TRBJ1-6; tentative D call: TRBD1 (5 bases). V dropped 4 bases and J dropped 5 bases, with 12 bases sitting between them. The CDR3 is 15 amino acids. Germline-derived CDR1 and CDR2 are ENHRY and SYGVKD. The CDR3 loop is CAISAGTENNSPLHF. CDR3 DNA sequence: TGTGCCATCAGTGCGGGGACGGAAAATAATTCACCCCTCCACTTT.

The sample holds a few counts of this clonotype. This rearrangement joins TRBV15 to TRBJ2-2; either TRBD1 or TRBD2 may supply D (6 bases each). V lost 0 bases to trimming and J lost 3 bases, with 11 bases between them. This CDR3 is 16 amino acids long. Germline CDR1 is LNHNV and CDR2 is YYDKDF (reference sequence). The CDR3, as DNA: TGTGCCACCAGCAGAGATCCTAGGGGGGACACCGGGGAGCTGTTTTTT. Translated: CATSRDPRGDTGELFF.

This clonotype was seen at least ten times. CDR3 nucleotide sequence: TGTGCCAGCAGCTTCAGGGGACAGCGAGGAGATACGCAGTATTTT. This codes for CASSFRGQRGDTQYF. V is TRBV7-2 and J is TRBJ2-3; 7 bases are shared with TRBD1. The CDR3 extends over 15 amino acids. V lost 3 bases, J lost 5 bases, and 8 bases stayed unmatched. Germline V CDR1 and CDR2: SGHTA, FQGNSA.

This clonotype was counted a few times. This sequence joins TRBV20-1 and TRBJ1-4, with D possibly TRBD1 on 5 matching bases. Between the trimmed V and J ends, which lost 0 bases and 2 bases, there was a span of 7 bases. Germline CDR1 DFQATT, CDR2 SNEGSKA (reference sequence). This CDR3 is 14 amino acids long. The CDR3 protein is CSARDRVTNEKLFF. DNA of the CDR3: TGCAGTGCTAGAGACAGGGTTACTAATGAAAAACTGTTTTTT.

This clonotype was observed at least ten times. This CDR3 is CASSQGGTVGAFF. CDR3 nucleotides: TGTGCCAGCAGCCAAGGTGGGACAGTCGGAGCTTTCTTT. The rearrangement joins TRBV3-1 to TRBJ1-1; 7 bases match TRBD1. This CDR3 region has 13 residues. J lost 10 bases, V lost 1 base, and 6 bases had no gene match. Germline CDR1 reads LGHDT; CDR2 reads YNNKEL (reference sequence).

V and J are TRBV27 and TRBJ2-7; weak D call: TRBD2 (7 bases). Trimming stripped 8 bases from V and 3 bases from J, with 29 bases between. The V gene's germline CDR1 is MNHEY and CDR2 SMNVEV (reference sequence). The CDR3 contains 18 residues. This CDR3 reads CASLGQINGLGVLYEQYF. DNA for the CDR3: TGTGCCAGCCTAGGACAGATAAATGGACTAGGAGTTCTCTACGAGCAGTACTTC.

This clonotype was observed many times. The CDR3 DNA reads as TGTGCCAGCAGTGAAGCGACGTTCGTTGTCGAGCAGTACTTC. Translated, it gives CASSEATFVVEQYF. The rearrangement links TRBV2 to TRBJ2-7; D gene ambiguous. The CDR3 is 14 amino acids. Trimming stripped 0 bases from V and 6 bases from J, with 12 bases between. Germline V gives CDR1 SNHLY, CDR2 FYNNEI.